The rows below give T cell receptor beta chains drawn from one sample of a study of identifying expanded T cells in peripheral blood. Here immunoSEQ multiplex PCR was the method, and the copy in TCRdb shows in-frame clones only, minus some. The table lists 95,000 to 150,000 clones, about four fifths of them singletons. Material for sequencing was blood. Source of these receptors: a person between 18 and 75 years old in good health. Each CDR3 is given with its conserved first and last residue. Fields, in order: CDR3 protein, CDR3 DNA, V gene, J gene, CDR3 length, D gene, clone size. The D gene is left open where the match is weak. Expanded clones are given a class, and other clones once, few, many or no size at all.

CASSPGQGRAFF,TGTGCCAGCTCACCAGGACAGGGTAGAGCTTTCTTT,TRBV18,TRBJ1-1,12,TRBD1,NA
CASSPRQGADTEAFF,TGTGCCAGCTCACCACGGCAGGGGGCGGACACTGAAGCTTTCTTT,TRBV18,TRBJ1-1,15,TRBD1,NA
CASSVGGTEAFF,TGTGCCAGCAGCGTAGGGGGCACTGAAGCTTTCTTT,TRBV9,TRBJ1-1,12,NA,NA
CSVQANYGYTF,TGCAGCGTTCAGGCTAACTATGGCTACACCTTC,TRBV29-1,TRBJ1-2,11,NA,NA
CASSFTGDTEAFF,TGCGCCAGCAGCTTTACAGGGGACACTGAAGCTTTCTTT,TRBV5-1,TRBJ1-1,13,TRBD1,NA
CASSYSTGAYGYTF,TGTGCCAGCAGTTACTCCACAGGGGCGTATGGCTACACCTTC,TRBV6-5,TRBJ1-2,14,TRBD1,NA
CASSVGTEAFF,TGTGCCAGCAGCGTGGGGACAGAAGCTTTCTTT,TRBV11-3,TRBJ1-1,11,NA,NA
CASSEGTGTSNQPQHF,TGTGCCAGCAGTGAGGGGACCGGGACCTCTAATCAGCCCCAGCATTTT,TRBV6-1,TRBJ1-5,16,NA,NA
CASSLGRNTEAFF,TGTGCCAGCAGCTTAGGGAGGAACACTGAAGCTTTCTTT,TRBV11-2,TRBJ1-1,13,NA,NA
CATSRGQFTDTQYF,TGTGCCACCAGCAGAGGGCAGTTCACAGATACGCAGTATTTT,TRBV15,TRBJ2-3,14,NA,NA
CASSEPGQGIHTQYF,TGTGCCAGCAGTGAACCGGGACAGGGAATTCATACGCAGTATTTT,TRBV6-1,TRBJ2-3,15,TRBD1,NA
CASSQLLLRAPGEQFF,TGCGCCAGCAGCCAATTATTGCTCCGGGCTCCAGGAGAGCAGTTCTTC,TRBV4-1,TRBJ2-1,16,NA,NA
CASSGQGANYGYTF,TGTGCCAGCAGTGGGCAGGGGGCGAACTATGGCTACACCTTC,TRBV2,TRBJ1-2,14,TRBD1,NA
CASSGTGGRQPQHF,TGTGCCAGCAGTGGGACAGGGGGACGCCAGCCCCAGCATTTT,TRBV2,TRBJ1-5,14,TRBD1,NA
CASSPDRVGNYGYTF,TGCGCCAGCAGTCCAGACAGGGTAGGTAACTATGGCTACACCTTC,TRBV23-1,TRBJ1-2,15,TRBD1,NA
CASSPSYGGLYEQYF,TGTGCCAGCAGCCCTAGCTACGGAGGGCTCTACGAGCAGTACTTC,TRBV11-3,TRBJ2-7,15,NA,NA
CASSVYPPSLSGNTIYF,TGTGCCAGCAGCGTCTACCCACCTTCCCTCTCTGGAAACACCATATATTTT,TRBV7-7,TRBJ1-3,17,NA,NA
CASSSSGATDTQYF,TGTGCCAGCAGCTCTAGCGGGGCCACAGATACGCAGTATTTT,TRBV7-9,TRBJ2-3,14,TRBD2,NA
CAQSDRHNSPLHF,TGTGCTCAATCGGACAGGCACAATTCACCCCTCCACTTT,TRBV19,TRBJ1-6,13,TRBD1,many
CASSRTGEDEKLFF,TGCGCCAGCAGTCGGACAGGGGAAGATGAAAAACTGTTTTTT,TRBV5-1,TRBJ1-4,14,TRBD1,NA
CATSRDLMRDEQFF,TGTGCCACCAGCAGAGATCTGATGCGCGATGAGCAGTTCTTC,TRBV15,TRBJ2-1,14,NA,once
CASSPYLNTEAFF,TGTGCCAGCAGCCCCTACTTAAACACTGAAGCTTTCTTT,TRBV7-2,TRBJ1-1,13,NA,NA
CASSLQGALYNEQFF,TGTGCCAGCAGTTTACAGGGGGCGCTTTATAATGAGCAGTTCTTC,TRBV6-1,TRBJ2-1,15,TRBD1,NA
CASSLVGNEQFF,TGTGCCAGCAGCTTAGTAGGGAATGAGCAGTTCTTC,TRBV7-6,TRBJ2-1,12,NA,NA
CASSYYRNTGELFF,TGCGCCAGCAGCTATTACAGGAACACCGGGGAGCTGTTTTTT,TRBV5-1,TRBJ2-2,14,NA,NA
CASSALQGFNEKLFF,TGTGCCAGCAGTGCATTACAGGGCTTTAATGAAAAACTGTTTTTT,TRBV25-1,TRBJ1-4,15,NA,NA
CASSPAASSYEQYF,TGTGCCAGCAGCCCAGCAGCGAGCTCCTACGAGCAGTACTTC,TRBV5-6,TRBJ2-7,14,NA,NA
CASSLGSNYGYTF,TGCGCCAGCAGCTTGGGATCTAACTATGGCTACACCTTC,TRBV5-1,TRBJ1-2,13,NA,NA